The subject of this entry is one T cell receptor beta chain. The time point denotes: baseline pretreatment blood. Treatment meaning: 15 Gy SBRT to primary tumor, nephrectomy 4 weeks later. The data originate from a study of radiation and T cells in renal cell carcinoma. V was pared by 0 bases and J by 2 bases, with 4 bases of the junction left unmatched. The CDR3 extends over 16 amino acids. Germline assignment: CDR1 LGHNA and CDR2 YNFKEQ. Assay used: immunoSEQ multiplex PCR; TCRdb lists only in-frame clones, some missing. The sample contains tens of thousands of clones, approximately 80% of which appear only once.

This receptor was obtained from a man between 60 and 70 years old with renal cell carcinoma. The sample here was blood, taken from a patient whose treatment included radiotherapy and nephrectomy. V and J are TRBV4-2 and TRBJ1-3, with 7 bases lining up with TRBD1. DNA of the CDR3: TGTGCCAGCAGCCAAGAGGGCAGGGGGACTGGAAACACCATATATTTT. Protein product: CASSQEGRGTGNTIYF.